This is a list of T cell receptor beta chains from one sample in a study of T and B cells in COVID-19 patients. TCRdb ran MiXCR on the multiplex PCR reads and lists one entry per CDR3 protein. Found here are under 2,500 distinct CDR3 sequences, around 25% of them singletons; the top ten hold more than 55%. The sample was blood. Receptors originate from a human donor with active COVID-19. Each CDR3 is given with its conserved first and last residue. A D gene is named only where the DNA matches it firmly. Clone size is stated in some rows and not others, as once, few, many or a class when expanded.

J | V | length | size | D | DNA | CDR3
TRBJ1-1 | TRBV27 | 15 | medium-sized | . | TGTGCCAGCAGTCGCCGGATGGAGGTGAACACTGAAGCTTTCTTT | CASSRRMEVNTEAFF
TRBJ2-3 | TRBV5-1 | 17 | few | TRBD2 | TGCGCCAGCAGCTTGGGCTCGACTAGCGGGACCTCAGATACGCAGTATTTT | CASSLGSTSGTSDTQYF
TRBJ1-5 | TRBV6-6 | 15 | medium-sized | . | TGTGCCAGCAGTTACTCCGGCAGTAGCAATCAGCCCCAGCATTTT | CASSYSGSSNQPQHF
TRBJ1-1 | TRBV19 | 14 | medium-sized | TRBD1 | TGTGCCAGTAGAGAGGGGGCTGTGAACACTGAAGCTTTCTTT | CASREGAVNTEAFF
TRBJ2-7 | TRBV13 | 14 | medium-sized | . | TGTGCCAGCAGCCAAGGGCGGCGGTTGGAGGAGCAGTACTTC | CASSQGRRLEEQYF
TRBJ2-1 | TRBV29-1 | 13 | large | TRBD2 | TGCAGCGTTGAACTAGCGGGAGCGGTTGAGCAGTTCTTC | CSVELAGAVEQFF
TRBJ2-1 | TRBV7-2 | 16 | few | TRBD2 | TGTGCCAGCAGCTTAGAGTTAGCGGGGGGTCGTAAAGAGCAGTTCTTC | CASSLELAGGRKEQFF
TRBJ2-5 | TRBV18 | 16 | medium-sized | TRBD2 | TGTGCCAGCTCACCTCAGACTAGCGGGAGTCAAGAGACCCAGTACTTC | CASSPQTSGSQETQYF
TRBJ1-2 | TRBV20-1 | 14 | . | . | TGCAGTGCTAGAGTACGGGCCCTTAACTATGGCTACACCTTC | CSARVRALNYGYTF
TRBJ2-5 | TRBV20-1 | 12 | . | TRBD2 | TGCAGTGCTAGGGGGGGGGGAGAGACCCAGTACTTC | CSARGGGETQYF
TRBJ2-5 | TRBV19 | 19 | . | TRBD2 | TGTGCCAGTAGTATAGGGGGACTAGCGGGAGGGCCGCGCCAAGAGACCCAGTACTTC | CASSIGGLAGGPRQETQYF
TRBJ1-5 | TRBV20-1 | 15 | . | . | TGCAGTGCTAGAACGGGGGTTGGCGGCAATCAGCCCCAGCATTTT | CSARTGVGGNQPQHF
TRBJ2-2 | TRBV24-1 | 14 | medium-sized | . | TGTGCCACCAGTGAGTCTAGAGCGGGCGGGGAGCTGTTTTTT | CATSESRAGGELFF
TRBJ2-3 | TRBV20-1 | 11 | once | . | TGCAGTGCTAGGATGGGAGATACGCAGTATTTT | CSARMGDTQYF
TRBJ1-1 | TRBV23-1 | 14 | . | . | TGCGCCAGCAGTCAATCGTTAGGGTGCACTGAAGCTTACTTT | CASSQSLGCTEAYF
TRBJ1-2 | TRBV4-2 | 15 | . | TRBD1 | TGTGCCAGCAGCCAAGAAGACAGGGGAACCTATGGCTACACCTTC | CASSQEDRGTYGYTF
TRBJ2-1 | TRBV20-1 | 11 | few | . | TGCAGTGCTAGTGACGTTGGGATGCAGTTCTTC | CSASDVGMQFF
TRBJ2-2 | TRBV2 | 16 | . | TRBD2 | TGTGCCAGCACATTCGGGACTAGCGGGACGACCGGGGAGCTGTTTTTT | CASTFGTSGTTGELFF
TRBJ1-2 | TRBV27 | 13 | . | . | TGTGCCAGCAGTCGAGAGGGGTCAAATGGCTACACCTTC | CASSREGSNGYTF
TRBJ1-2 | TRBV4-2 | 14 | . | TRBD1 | TGTGCCAGCAGCCCTACAGGGGGGCGAGATGGCTACACCTTC | CASSPTGGRDGYTF
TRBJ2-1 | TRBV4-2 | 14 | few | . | TGTGCCAGCAGCCAAGATATTGACGGAGATGAGCAGTTCTTC | CASSQDIDGDEQFF
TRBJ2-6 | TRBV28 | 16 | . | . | TGTGCCAGCAGTTTCGGCGGGACCTCTGGGGCCAACGTCCTGACTTTC | CASSFGGTSGANVLTF
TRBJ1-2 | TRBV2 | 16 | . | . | TGTGCCAGCAGCCGGGACCAAACCGTGGCGGGCTATGGCTACACCTTC | CASSRDQTVAGYGYTF
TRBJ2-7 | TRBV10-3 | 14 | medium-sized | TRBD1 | TGTGCCATCAGTGAAAAGGGACAGGGTTACGAGCAGTACTTC | CAISEKGQGYEQYF
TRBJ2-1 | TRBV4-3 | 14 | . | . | TGCGCCAGCAGCTATACGGCCCTGAACAATGAGCAGTTCTTC | CASSYTALNNEQFF
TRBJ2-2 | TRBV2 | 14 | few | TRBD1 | TGTGCCAGCAGTGGGACAGGGCATCCCGGGGAGCTGTTTTTT | CASSGTGHPGELFF
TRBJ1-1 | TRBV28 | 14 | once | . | TGTGCCAGCAGCCCGCGACTGAAGAACACTGAAGCTTTCTTT | CASSPRLKNTEAFF
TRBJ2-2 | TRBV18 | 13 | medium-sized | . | TGTGCCAGCTCGCCGGACTACACCGGGGAGCTGTTTTTT | CASSPDYTGELFF
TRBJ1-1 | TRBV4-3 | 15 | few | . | TGCGCCAGCAGCCATACTGCCGACCCGGGCGCAGAAGCTTTCTTT | CASSHTADPGAEAFF
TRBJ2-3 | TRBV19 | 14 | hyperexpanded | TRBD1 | TGTGCCAGTAGTAGACAGGGCCGCACAGATACGCAGTATTTT | CASSRQGRTDTQYF
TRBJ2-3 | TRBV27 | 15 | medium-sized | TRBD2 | TGTGCCAGCAGTTTCAGTAGCGGGGGCACAGATACGCAGTATTTT | CASSFSSGGTDTQYF
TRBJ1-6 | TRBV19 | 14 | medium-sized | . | TGTGCCAGTAGTATCCAGGGGAATAATTCACCCCTCCACTTT | CASSIQGNNSPLHF
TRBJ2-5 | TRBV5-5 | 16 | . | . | TGTGCCAGCAGCTTGGAAGGGGGGAGAACCCAAGAGACCCAGTACTTC | CASSLEGGRTQETQYF